This T cell receptor (beta chain) appears in the sequencing data of a study of T-cell memory formation after mild COVID-19. Study-level information: Largely, TCR clusters stayed within a single donor.

Germline CDR1 and CDR2: SGHNT and YYREEE (reference sequence). This CDR3 spans 14 amino acids. V shed 5 bases, J shed 5 bases, and the junction held 9 bases outside the gene matches. 5'RACE primed at constant segments yielded TCR alpha and TCR beta cDNA libraries bearing sample barcodes and UMIs. TCRdb fed the 5' RACE reads into MiXCR, producing one record per CDR3 protein. This sample has about 39,000 distinct CDR3 sequences; 6% to 6.5% occur once, and the top ten carry around 0.84%. The table lists this clonotype with a few counts. Its cognate antigen is unknown. Broader study findings: Clones that contracted from day 15 to 85 were balanced CD4/CD8, while later expanders leaned CD4+. Pre-infection memory already had some responding clones, implying cross-reactive memory joined.

The chain is built from TRBV5-4 and TRBJ2-5; TRBD1 matches 7 bases. The source material was PBMCs or a T cell subset sorted from them (not recorded which). This TCR was sampled from an adult who had mild COVID-19 (a few samples of this study predate the infection). Cell type and time point are not known. The CDR3 DNA reads as TGTGCCAGCAGTTTCCGACAGGGCGGCGAGACCCAGTACTTC. Protein: CASSFRQGGETQYF.